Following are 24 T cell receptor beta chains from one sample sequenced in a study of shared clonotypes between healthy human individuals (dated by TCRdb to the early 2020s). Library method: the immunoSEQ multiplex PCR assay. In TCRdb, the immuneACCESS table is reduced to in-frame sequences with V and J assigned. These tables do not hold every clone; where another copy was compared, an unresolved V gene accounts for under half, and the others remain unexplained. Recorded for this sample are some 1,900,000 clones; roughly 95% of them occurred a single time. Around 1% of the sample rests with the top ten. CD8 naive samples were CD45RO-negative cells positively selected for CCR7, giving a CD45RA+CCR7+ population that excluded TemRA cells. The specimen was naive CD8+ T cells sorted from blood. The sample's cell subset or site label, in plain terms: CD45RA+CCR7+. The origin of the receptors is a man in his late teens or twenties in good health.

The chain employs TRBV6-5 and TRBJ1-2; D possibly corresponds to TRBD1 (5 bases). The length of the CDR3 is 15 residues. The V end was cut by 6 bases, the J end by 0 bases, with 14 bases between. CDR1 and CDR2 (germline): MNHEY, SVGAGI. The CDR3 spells CASSRDSGANYGYTF. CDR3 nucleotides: TGTGCCAGCAGCAGGGACTCCGGAGCTAACTATGGCTACACCTTC.

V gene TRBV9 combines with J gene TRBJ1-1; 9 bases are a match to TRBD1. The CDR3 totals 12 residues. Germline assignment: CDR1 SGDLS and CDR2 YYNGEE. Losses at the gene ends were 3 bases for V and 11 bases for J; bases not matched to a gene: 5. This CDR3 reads CASSGGTGWAFF. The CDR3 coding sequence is TGTGCCAGCAGCGGGGGGACAGGGTGGGCTTTCTTT. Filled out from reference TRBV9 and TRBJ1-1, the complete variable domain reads DSGVTQTPKHLITATGQRVTLRCSPRSGDLSVYWYQQSLDQGLQFLIQYYNGEERAKGNILERFSAQQFPDLHSELNLSSLELGDSALYFCASSGGTGWAFFGQGTRLTVV.

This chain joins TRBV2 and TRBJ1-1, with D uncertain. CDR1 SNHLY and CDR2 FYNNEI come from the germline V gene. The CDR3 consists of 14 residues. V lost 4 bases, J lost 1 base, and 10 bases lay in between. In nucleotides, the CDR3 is TGTGCCAGCAGTGGTGGCAGGACGAACACTGAAGCTTTCTTT. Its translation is CASSGGRTNTEAFF.

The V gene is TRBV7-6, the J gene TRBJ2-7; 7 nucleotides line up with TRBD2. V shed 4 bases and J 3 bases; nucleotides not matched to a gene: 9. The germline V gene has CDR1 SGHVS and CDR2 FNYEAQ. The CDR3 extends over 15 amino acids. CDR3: CASSSTSSASYEQYF. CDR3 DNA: TGTGCCAGCAGCTCGACTAGCTCCGCTAGCTACGAGCAGTACTTC.

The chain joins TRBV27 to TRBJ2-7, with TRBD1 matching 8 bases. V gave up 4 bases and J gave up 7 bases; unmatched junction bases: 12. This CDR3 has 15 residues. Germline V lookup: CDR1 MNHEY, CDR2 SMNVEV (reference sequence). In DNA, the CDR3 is TGTGCCAGCAGTTCCCGACAGGGGCCGTGGGGGGAGCAGTACTTC. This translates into CASSSRQGPWGEQYF.

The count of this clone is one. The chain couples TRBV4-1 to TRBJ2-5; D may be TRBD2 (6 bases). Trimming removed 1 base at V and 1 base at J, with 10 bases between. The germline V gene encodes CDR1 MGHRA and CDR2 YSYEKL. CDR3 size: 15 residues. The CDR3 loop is CASSQGGGSQETQYF. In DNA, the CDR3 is TGCGCCAGCAGCCAAGGTGGGGGGTCCCAAGAGACCCAGTACTTC.

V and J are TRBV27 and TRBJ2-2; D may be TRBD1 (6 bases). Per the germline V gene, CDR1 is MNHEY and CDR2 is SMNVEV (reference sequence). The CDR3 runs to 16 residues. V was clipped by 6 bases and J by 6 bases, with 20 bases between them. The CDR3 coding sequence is TGTGCCAGCAGCTTGGGGGCGATCCTGGGCCCCGGGGAGCTGTTTTTT. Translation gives CASSLGAILGPGELFF.

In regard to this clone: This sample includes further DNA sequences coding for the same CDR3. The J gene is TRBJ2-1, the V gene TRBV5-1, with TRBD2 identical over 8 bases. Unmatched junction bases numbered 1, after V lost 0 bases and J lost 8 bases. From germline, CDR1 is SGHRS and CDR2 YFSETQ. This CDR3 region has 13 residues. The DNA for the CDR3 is TGCGCCAGCAGCTTGGTGCGGGGGGATGAGCAGTTCTTC. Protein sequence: CASSLVRGDEQFF.

The CDR3 nucleotides are TGTGCCAGCAGCCAATGGGGCCAAGAGACCCAGTACTTC. It is translated as CASSQWGQETQYF. V usage is TRBV7-9 and J usage is TRBJ2-5, with D unclear. The CDR3 totals 13 residues. The V end was cut by 5 bases, the J end by 1 base, with 8 bases between. Germline V gene sequence: CDR1 SEHNR, CDR2 FQNEAQ (reference sequence).

This CDR3 is CAWSGGTLSNQPQHF. The CDR3 bases are TGTGCCTGGAGTGGCGGGACATTGAGCAATCAGCCCCAGCATTTT. This chain uses TRBV30 with TRBJ1-5, with a tentative D call TRBD1 (6 bases). This CDR3 comprises 15 residues. Trimming took off 1 base at V and 1 base at J, with 11 bases between the two ends. Germline CDR1 reads GTSNPN; CDR2 reads SVGIG (reference sequence).

This CDR3 reads CAWSVGIGALKTDTQYF. CDR3 sequence (DNA): TGTGCCTGGAGTGTGGGGATCGGGGCCCTTAAAACAGATACGCAGTATTTT. The genes are TRBV30 and TRBJ2-3; perhaps D is TRBD1 or TRBD2 (5 bases each). This CDR3 spans 17 amino acids. The V end was cut by 0 bases, the J end by 3 bases, with 19 bases between. Germline V CDR1 and CDR2: GTSNPN, SVGIG (reference sequence).

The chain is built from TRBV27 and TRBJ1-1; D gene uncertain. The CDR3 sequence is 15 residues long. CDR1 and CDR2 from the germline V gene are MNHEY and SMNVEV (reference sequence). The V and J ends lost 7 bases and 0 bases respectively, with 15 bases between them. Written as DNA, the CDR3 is TGTGCCAGCACCCCCGGTGCGGGGTTGAACACTGAAGCTTTCTTT. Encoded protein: CASTPGAGLNTEAFF.

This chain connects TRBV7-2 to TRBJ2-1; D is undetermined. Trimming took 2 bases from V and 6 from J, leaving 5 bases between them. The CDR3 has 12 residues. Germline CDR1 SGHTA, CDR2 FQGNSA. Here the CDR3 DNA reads TGTGCCAGCAGCTTAATGGCCAATGAGCAGTTCTTC. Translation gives CASSLMANEQFF.

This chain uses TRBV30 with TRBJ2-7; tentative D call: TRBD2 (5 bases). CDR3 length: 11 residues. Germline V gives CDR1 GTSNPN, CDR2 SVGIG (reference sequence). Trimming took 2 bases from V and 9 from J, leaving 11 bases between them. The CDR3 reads CAWSFTSGQYF. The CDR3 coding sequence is TGTGCCTGGAGTTTCACCAGCGGGCAGTACTTC.

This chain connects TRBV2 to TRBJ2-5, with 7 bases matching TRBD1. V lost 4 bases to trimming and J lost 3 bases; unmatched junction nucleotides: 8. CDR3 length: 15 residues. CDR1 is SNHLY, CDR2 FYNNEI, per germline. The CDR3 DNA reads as TGTGCCAGCAGTGCCGGGACAGCCAGCGAAGAGACCCAGTACTTC. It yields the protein CASSAGTASEETQYF.

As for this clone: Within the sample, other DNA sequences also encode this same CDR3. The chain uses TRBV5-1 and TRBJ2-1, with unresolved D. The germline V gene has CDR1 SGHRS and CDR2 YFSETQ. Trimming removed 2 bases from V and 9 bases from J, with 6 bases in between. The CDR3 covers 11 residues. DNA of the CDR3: TGCGCCAGCAGCTTAGGTCCTGAGCAGTTCTTC. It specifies CASSLGPEQFF.

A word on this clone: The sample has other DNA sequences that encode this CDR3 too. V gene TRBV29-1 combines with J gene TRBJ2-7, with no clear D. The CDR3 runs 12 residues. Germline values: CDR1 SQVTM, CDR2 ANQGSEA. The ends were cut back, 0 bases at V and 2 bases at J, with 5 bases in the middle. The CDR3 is CSVEDLAYEQYF. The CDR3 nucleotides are TGCAGCGTTGAAGATCTTGCCTACGAGCAGTACTTC.

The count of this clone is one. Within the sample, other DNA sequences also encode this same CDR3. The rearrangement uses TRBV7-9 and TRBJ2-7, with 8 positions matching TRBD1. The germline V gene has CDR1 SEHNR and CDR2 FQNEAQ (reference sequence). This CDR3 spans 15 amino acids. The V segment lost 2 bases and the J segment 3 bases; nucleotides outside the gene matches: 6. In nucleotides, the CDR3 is TGTGCCAGCAGCTTAAGTGGGACAGGCATCTACGAGCAGTACTTC. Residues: CASSLSGTGIYEQYF.

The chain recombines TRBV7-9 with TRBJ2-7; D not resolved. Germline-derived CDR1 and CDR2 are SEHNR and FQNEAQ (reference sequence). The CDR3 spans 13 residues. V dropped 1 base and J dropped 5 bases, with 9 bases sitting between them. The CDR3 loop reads CASSLVSTNEQYF. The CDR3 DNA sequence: TGTGCCAGCAGCTTAGTTTCGACGAACGAGCAGTACTTC.

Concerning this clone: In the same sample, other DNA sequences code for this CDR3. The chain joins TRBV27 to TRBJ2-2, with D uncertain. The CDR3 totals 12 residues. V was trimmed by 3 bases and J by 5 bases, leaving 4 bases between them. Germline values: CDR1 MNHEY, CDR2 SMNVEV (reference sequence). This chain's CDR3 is CASSLSTGELFF. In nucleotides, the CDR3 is TGTGCCAGCAGTTTGTCAACCGGGGAGCTGTTTTTT.

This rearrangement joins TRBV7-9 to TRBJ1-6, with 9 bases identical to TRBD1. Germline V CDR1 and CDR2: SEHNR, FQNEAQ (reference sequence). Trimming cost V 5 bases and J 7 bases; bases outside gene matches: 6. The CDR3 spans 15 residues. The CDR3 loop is CASSPSGTGNSPLHF. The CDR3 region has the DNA TGTGCCAGCAGCCCCTCCGGGACAGGGAATTCACCCCTCCACTTT.

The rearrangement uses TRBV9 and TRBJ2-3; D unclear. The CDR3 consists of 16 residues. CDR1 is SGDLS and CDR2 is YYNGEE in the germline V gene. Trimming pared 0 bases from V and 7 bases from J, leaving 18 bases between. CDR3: CASSVGRKGFTNTQYF. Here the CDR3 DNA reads TGTGCCAGCAGCGTAGGAAGGAAAGGCTTCACTAATACGCAGTATTTT.

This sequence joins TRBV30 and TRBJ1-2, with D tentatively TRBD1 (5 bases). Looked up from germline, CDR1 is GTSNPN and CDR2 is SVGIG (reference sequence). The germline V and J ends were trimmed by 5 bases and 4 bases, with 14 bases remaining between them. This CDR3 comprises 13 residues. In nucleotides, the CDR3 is TGTGCCTGGGTGGGCCCAGGGACCTATGGCTACACCTTC. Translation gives CAWVGPGTYGYTF.

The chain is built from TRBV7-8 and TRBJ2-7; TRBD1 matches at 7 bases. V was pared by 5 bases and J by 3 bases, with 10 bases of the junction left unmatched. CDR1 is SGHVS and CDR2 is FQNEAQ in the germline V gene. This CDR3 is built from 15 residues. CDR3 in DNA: TGTGCCAGCAGCCAGACAGGGTTCCTCAACTACGAGCAGTACTTC. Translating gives CASSQTGFLNYEQYF.